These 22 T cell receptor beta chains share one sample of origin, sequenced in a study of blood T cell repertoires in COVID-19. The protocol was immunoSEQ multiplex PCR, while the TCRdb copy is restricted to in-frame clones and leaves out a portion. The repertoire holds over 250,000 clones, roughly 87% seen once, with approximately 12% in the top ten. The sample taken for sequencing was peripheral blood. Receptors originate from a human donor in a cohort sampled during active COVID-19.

CDR3 in DNA: TGTGCCAGCAGCTTCGCGGGGCTAAGCGGCGAGCAGTACTTC. The encoded protein is CASSFAGLSGEQYF. The chain couples TRBV7-9 to TRBJ2-7; D is perhaps TRBD2 (6 bases). Per germline, CDR1 SEHNR and CDR2 FQNEAQ (reference sequence). Trimming left V 3 bases short and J 6 bases short, with 15 bases between. CDR3 length equals 14 residues.

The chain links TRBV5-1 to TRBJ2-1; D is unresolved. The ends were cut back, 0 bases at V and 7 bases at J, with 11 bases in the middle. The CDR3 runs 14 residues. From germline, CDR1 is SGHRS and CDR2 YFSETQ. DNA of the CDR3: TGCGCCAGCAGCTTGGAAGCGCACACGAATGAGCAGTTCTTC. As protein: CASSLEAHTNEQFF.

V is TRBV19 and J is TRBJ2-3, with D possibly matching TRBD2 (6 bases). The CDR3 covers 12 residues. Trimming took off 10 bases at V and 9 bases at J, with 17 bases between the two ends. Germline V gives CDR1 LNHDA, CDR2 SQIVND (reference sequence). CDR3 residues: CATQAGKGTQYF. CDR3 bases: TGTGCCACCCAGGCGGGGAAGGGGACGCAGTATTTT.

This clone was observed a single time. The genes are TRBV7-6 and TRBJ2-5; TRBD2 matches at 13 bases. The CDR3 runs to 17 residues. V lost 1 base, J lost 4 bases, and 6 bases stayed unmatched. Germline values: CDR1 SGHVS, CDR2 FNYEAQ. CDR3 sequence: CASSLGGLAGVAETQYF. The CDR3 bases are TGTGCCAGCAGCTTAGGTGGACTAGCGGGAGTGGCAGAGACCCAGTACTTC. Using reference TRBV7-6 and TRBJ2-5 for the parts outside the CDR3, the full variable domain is GAGVSQSPRYKVTKRGQDVALRCDPISGHVSLYWYRQALGQGPEFLTYFNYEAQQDKSGLPNDRFSAERPEGSISTLTIQRTEQRDSAMYRCASSLGGLAGVAETQYFGPGTRLLVL.

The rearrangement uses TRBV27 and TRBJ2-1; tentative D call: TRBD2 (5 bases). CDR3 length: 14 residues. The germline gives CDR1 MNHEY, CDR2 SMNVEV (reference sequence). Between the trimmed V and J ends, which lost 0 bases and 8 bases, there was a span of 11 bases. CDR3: CASSLSYLRDEQFF. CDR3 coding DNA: TGTGCCAGCAGTTTATCGTACTTGCGGGATGAGCAGTTCTTC.

The CDR3 loop is CASSQDRAGYQPQHF. The CDR3 DNA reads as TGCGCCAGCAGCCAAGATCGGGCAGGGTATCAGCCCCAGCATTTT. V is TRBV4-1 and J is TRBJ1-5; D possibly corresponds to TRBD1 (5 bases). The length of the CDR3 is 15 residues. The V end lost 0 bases, the J end lost 5 bases, and 11 bases lay between the germline ends. The germline gives CDR1 MGHRA, CDR2 YSYEKL.

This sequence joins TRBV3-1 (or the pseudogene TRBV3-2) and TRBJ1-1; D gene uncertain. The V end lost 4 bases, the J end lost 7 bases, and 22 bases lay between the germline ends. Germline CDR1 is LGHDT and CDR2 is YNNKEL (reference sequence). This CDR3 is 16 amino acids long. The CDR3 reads CASSPTGSPLESEAFF. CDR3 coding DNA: TGTGCCAGCAGCCCCACGGGGAGCCCTTTGGAGAGTGAAGCTTTCTTT.

The CDR3 coding sequence is TGTGCCACCAACCCCCCGCGGGAGAATTACAATGAGCAGTTCTTC. Amino acid sequence: CATNPPRENYNEQFF. The rearrangement joins TRBV2 to TRBJ2-1, with 7 bases matching TRBD2. The CDR3 is made up of 15 amino acids. Per the germline V gene, CDR1 is SNHLY and CDR2 is FYNNEI. Trimming at V came to 10 bases and at J to 4 bases, leaving 13 bases not matched to a gene.

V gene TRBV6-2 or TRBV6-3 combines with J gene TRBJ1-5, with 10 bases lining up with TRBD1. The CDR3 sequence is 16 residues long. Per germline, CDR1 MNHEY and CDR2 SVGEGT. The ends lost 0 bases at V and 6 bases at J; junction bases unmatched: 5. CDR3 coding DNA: TGTGCCAGCAGTTACTCAGTGACAGGGGGCTTTCAGCCCCAGCATTTT. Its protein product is CASSYSVTGGFQPQHF.

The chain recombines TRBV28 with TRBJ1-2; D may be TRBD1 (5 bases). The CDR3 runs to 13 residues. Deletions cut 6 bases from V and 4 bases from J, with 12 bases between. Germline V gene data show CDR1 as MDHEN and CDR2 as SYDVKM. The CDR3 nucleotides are TGTGCCAGCAGCACAGGAGAACTCTATGGCTACACCTTC. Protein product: CASSTGELYGYTF.

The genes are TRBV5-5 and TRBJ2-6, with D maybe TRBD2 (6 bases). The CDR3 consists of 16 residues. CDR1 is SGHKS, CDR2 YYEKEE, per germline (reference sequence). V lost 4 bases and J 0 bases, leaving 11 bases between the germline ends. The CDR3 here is CASSALLASGANVLTF. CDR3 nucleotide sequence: TGTGCCAGCAGCGCCCTACTAGCCTCTGGGGCCAACGTCCTGACTTTC.

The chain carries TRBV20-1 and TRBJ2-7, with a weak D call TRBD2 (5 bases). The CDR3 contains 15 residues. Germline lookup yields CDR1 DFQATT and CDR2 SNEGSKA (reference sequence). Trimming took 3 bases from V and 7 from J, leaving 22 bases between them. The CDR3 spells CSASLRDVGRGEQYF. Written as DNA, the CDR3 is TGCAGTGCTAGTCTACGAGATGTGGGCCGGGGTGAGCAGTACTTC.

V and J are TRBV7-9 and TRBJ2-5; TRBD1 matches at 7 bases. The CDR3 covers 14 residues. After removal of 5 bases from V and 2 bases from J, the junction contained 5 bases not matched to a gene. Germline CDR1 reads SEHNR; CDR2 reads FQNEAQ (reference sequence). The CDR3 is CASSQDRRQETQYF. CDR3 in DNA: TGTGCCAGCAGCCAGGACAGGCGGCAAGAGACCCAGTACTTC.

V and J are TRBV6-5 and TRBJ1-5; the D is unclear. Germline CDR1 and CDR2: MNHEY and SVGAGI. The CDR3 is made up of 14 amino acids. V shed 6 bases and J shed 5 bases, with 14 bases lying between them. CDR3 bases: TGTGCCAGCAGCCGAGGGAGGGTGGATCAGCCCCAGCATTTT. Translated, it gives CASSRGRVDQPQHF.

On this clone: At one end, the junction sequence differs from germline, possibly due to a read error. CDR3 sequence: CASSLGGQGLSINRSPNF. The CDR3 DNA reads as TGTGCCAGCAGTTTGGGGGGACAGGGGTTGAGTATAAATCGTTCACCAAATTTT. The chain has TRBV28 and TRBJ1-5; 10 bases are a match to TRBD1. Germline V gene sequence: CDR1 MDHEN, CDR2 SYDVKM. CDR3 length equals 18 residues. The full variable domain, rest sourced from reference TRBV28 and TRBJ1-5, is DVKVTQSSRYLVKRTGEKVFLECVQDMDHENMFWYRQDPGLGLRLIYFSYDVKMKEKGDIPEGYSVSREKKERFSLILESASTNQTSMYLCASSLGGQGLSINRSPNFGDGTRLSIL.

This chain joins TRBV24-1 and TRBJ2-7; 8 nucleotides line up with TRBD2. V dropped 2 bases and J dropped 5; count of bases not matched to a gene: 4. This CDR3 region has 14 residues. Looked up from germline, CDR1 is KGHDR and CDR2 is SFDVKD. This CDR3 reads CATSDSPGGNEQYF. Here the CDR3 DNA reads TGTGCCACCAGTGATTCCCCGGGGGGGAACGAGCAGTACTTC.

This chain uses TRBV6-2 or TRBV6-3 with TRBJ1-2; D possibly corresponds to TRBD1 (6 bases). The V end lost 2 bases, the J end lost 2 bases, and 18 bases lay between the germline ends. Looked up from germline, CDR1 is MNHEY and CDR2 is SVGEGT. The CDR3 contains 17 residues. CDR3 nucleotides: TGTGCCAGCAGTTACGGATGGGGCCAGGGGTCAAACTATGGCTACACCTTC. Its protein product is CASSYGWGQGSNYGYTF.

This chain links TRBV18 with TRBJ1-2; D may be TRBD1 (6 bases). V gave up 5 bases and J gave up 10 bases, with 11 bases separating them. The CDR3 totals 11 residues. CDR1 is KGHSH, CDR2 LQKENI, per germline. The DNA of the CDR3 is TGTGCCAGCTCAGACAGGCGCTCCTACACCTTC. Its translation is CASSDRRSYTF.

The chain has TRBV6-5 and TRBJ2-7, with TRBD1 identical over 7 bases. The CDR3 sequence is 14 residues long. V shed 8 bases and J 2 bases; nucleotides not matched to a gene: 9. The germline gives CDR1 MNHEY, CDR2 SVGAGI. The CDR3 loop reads CASVPPGTAYEQYF. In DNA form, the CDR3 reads TGTGCCAGCGTTCCCCCTGGGACAGCCTACGAGCAGTACTTC.

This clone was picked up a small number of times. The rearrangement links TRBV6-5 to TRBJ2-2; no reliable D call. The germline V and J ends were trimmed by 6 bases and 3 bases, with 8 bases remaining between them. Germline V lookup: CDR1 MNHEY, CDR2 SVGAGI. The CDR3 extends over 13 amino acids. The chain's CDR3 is CASRSFYTGELFF. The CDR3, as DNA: TGTGCCAGCAGGTCGTTTTACACCGGGGAGCTGTTTTTT.

CDR3 loop: CASSSLYRDSFDIQYF. CDR3 nucleotide sequence: TGTGCCAGCAGCTCATTATACCGGGACAGCTTTGACATTCAGTACTTC. The chain joins TRBV7-9 to TRBJ2-4; 7 nucleotides align to TRBD1. J was trimmed by 8 bases and V by 4 bases; bases with no gene match: 14. Looked up from germline, CDR1 is SEHNR and CDR2 is FQNEAQ (reference sequence). This CDR3 is built from 16 residues.

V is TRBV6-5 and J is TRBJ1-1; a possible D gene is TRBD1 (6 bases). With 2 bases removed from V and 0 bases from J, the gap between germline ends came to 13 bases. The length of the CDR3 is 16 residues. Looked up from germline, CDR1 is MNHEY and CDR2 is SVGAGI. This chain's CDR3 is CASSYAPGAMNTEAFF. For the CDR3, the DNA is TGTGCCAGCAGTTACGCCCCAGGGGCGATGAACACTGAAGCTTTCTTT.